This is a list of T cell receptor beta chains from one sample in a study of CXCR3-negative and CXCR3-positive naive CD8 T cells. TCRdb reprocessed the 5' RACE reads; each CDR3 protein has one entry and no DNA is given. This listing includes over 100,000 distinct CDR3 sequences. The sample consisted of naive CXCR3- CD8+ T cells from blood. The receptors come from a human donor in good health. Some clones in this sample may be carry-over from other donors' samples. CDR3s include the opening cysteine and the closing phenylalanine or tryptophan.

V	J	CDR3
TRBV4-1	TRBJ2-7	CASSQGPSGIGGYERYF
TRBV12-3/TRBV12-4	TRBJ2-1	CASKEYNEQFF
TRBV5-1	TRBJ1-1	CASSLTQYTEAFF
TRBV6-1	TRBJ2-7	CASSEGDHYEQYF
TRBV6-5	TRBJ2-3	CASSYRWRERGTDTQYF
TRBV4-3	TRBJ2-7	CASSQEVPGVGEQYF
TRBV20-1	TRBJ2-1	CSADPDRGYNEQFF
TRBV27	TRBJ2-3	CASSLYGRAGTDTQYF
TRBV5-1	TRBJ2-1	CASSADDEQFF
TRBV4-3	TRBJ1-1	CASSQDRSGMGFVNTEAFF
TRBV28	TRBJ1-2	CASSFLRTGPDYGYTF
TRBV6-4	TRBJ2-3	CASSPDSTDTQYF
TRBV29-1	TRBJ2-1	CSVGRLSDNEQFF
TRBV12-3/TRBV12-4	TRBJ2-5	CASSFGGLGETQYF
TRBV20-1	TRBJ2-1	CSASNRGRSYNEQFF
TRBV3-1	TRBJ2-7	CASSQVYEVQYF
TRBV7-9	TRBJ1-1	CASSFGAVAFF
TRBV29-1	TRBJ2-1	CSVGGGQGPYNEQFF
TRBV7-9	TRBJ2-3	CASSFLAMISDRGTDTQYF
TRBV2	TRBJ2-7	CASRGTGLAYEQYF
TRBV29-1	TRBJ2-7	CSVDMRGQYLF
TRBV20-1	TRBJ2-7	CSARDKSHPSVEQYF
TRBV6-2/TRBV6-3	TRBJ2-7	CASSYSSASYEQYF
TRBV4-1	TRBJ2-7	CASSQATGLLFEQYF
TRBV4-3	TRBJ2-7	CASSQDPHTAYEQYF
TRBV4-1	TRBJ2-1	CASSQDPSGRAKQFF
TRBV2	TRBJ2-2	CAQGTSFTGELFF
TRBV29-1	TRBJ2-3	CSVLGPESDTQYF
TRBV11-2	TRBJ2-1	CASSVGGNEQFF
TRBV14	TRBJ1-1	CASSRQGSDTEAFF
TRBV20-1	TRBJ2-7	CSARAGQGHEQYF
TRBV9	TRBJ2-1	CASSVSGKQFF
TRBV5-5	TRBJ2-1	CASNPAGASYNEQFF
TRBV7-7	TRBJ2-5	CASSVVGVPFEETQYF
TRBV28	TRBJ2-2	CASSSYHSGTQFGELFF
TRBV12-3/TRBV12-4	TRBJ2-7	CASSSLVPEQYF
TRBV4-3	TRBJ2-2	CASSQLELYERGANTGELFF
TRBV10-3	TRBJ1-2	CAIGKGIQGTNYGYTF
TRBV2	TRBJ2-7	CASKEGQEYEQYF
TRBV12-3/TRBV12-4	TRBJ2-7	CASSLPLERGESYEQYF
TRBV5-1	TRBJ2-7	CASSPGLAGVPYEQYF
TRBV29-1	TRBJ2-1	CSVRAQGEDYNEQFF
TRBV6-5	TRBJ2-5	CASTPDSNQETQYF
TRBV7-6	TRBJ2-5	CASSLVRGQETQYF
TRBV12-3/TRBV12-4	TRBJ2-1	CASSPTPRDGPYNEQFF
TRBV28	TRBJ2-5	CASSFGIGVAGRETQYF
TRBV12-3/TRBV12-4	TRBJ2-6	CASSGTGAGANVLTF
TRBV7-8	TRBJ2-7	CASSPPGLPLYEQYF